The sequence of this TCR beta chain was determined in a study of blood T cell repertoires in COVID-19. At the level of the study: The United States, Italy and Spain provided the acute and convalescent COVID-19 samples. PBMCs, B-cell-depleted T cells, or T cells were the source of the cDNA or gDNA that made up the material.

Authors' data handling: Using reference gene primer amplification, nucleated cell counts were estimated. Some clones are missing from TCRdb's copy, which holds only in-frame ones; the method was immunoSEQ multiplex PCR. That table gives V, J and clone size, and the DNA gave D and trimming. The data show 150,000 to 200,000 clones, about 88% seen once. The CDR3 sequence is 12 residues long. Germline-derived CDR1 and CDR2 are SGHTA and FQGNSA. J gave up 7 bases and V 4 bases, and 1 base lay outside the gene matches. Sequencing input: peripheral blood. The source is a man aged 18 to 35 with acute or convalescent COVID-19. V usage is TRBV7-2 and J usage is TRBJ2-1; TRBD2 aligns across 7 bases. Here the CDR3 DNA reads TGTGCCAGCAGCTGGGGGGGGAATGAGCAGTTCTTC. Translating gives CASSWGGNEQFF.